The clone carrying this TCR beta chain was picked up a small number of times. These data originate in a study of blood T cells in healthy people across ages. It was with a sample-barcoded 5' primer and a J-beta primer mix that a second PCR of about 6 to 12 cycles was run. TCRdb processed the 5' RACE reads anew with MiXCR; each CDR3 protein has one entry. The repertoire consists of roughly 700,000 distinct CDR3 sequences, with 20% to 30% occurring once and the leading ten covering 9% to 9.5%. V was clipped by 5 bases and J by 5 bases; unmatched bases: 11. CDR3 length: 15 residues. Germline-derived CDR1 and CDR2 are LNHNV and YYDKDF (reference sequence). These sequences were also reported in another study, on T cells of mothers and their children.

Sequencing was carried out using blood. This TCR was recovered from a boy aged 5-17 years in good health. This chain connects TRBV15 to TRBJ2-5; TRBD1 matches 7 bases. CDR3 sequence: CATSDGADREETQYF. The CDR3 bases are TGTGCCACCAGCGACGGAGCAGACAGGGAGGAGACCCAGTACTTC.